Below, one T cell receptor beta chain is given with its context. Its antigen is as yet unknown. The CDR3 runs 14 residues. The germline V gene encodes CDR1 MNHEY and CDR2 SMNVEV (reference sequence). Trimming took off 1 base at V and 4 bases at J, with 10 bases between the two ends. A second PCR, run for roughly 7 to 12 cycles, used a sample-barcoded 5' primer plus a J-beta primer mix. MiXCR was run by TCRdb on the 5' RACE reads, yielding one entry per CDR3 protein. The sample comprises about 730,000 distinct CDR3 sequences, 40% to 45% of which are singletons, and 20% to 25% rests with the top ten. The data derive from a study of blood T cells in healthy people across ages. Study as a whole: About one barcoded beta molecule per two T cells was captured by template switching. Study outcomes and limitations: Roughly linear age-related decline in beta diversity appeared, significant by age about 37. More naive CD4+ cells and higher diversity marked long-lived donors relative to aged donors.

This clonotype originated in a woman in her sixties in good health. This rearrangement joins TRBV27 to TRBJ2-5; D is perhaps TRBD2 (5 bases). The sample comprised blood. The CDR3 spells CASSLFRGSETQYF. CDR3 in DNA: TGTGCCAGCAGTTTATTCCGGGGATCAGAGACCCAGTACTTC.